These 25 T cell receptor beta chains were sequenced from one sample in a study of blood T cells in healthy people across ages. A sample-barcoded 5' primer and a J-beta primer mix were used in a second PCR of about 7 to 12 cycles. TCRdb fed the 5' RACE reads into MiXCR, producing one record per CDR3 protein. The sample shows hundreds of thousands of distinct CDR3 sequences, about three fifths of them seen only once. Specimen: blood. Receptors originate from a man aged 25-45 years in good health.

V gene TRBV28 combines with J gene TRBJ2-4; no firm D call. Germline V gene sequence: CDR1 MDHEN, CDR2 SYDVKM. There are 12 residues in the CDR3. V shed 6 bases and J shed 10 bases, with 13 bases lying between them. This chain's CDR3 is CASRSTLDIQYF. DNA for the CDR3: TGTGCCAGCAGATCTACCCTAGATATTCAGTACTTC.

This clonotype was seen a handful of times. The CDR3 sequence is CASRSGTGAYEQYF. In DNA form, the CDR3 reads TGCGCCAGCAGGTCCGGGACAGGGGCCTACGAGCAGTACTTC. J is TRBJ2-7 and V is TRBV5-1; 10 positions match TRBD1. The CDR3 length is 14 residues. Looked up from germline, CDR1 is SGHRS and CDR2 is YFSETQ. V was clipped by 5 bases and J by 2 bases; unmatched bases: 4.

CDR3 in DNA: TGCAGTGCTAGAGATAGGAGATCCCAAGAGACCCAGTACTTC. It codes for CSARDRRSQETQYF. The rearrangement joins TRBV20-1 to TRBJ2-5; the D is unclear. This CDR3 comprises 14 residues. V lost 0 bases and J lost 1, with 9 bases in between. Looked up from germline, CDR1 is DFQATT and CDR2 is SNEGSKA (reference sequence).

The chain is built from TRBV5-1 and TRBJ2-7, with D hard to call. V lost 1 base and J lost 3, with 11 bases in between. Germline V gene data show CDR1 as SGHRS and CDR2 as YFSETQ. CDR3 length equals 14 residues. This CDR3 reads CASSLWADYYEQYF. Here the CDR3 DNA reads TGCGCCAGCAGCTTGTGGGCAGATTACTACGAGCAGTACTTC.

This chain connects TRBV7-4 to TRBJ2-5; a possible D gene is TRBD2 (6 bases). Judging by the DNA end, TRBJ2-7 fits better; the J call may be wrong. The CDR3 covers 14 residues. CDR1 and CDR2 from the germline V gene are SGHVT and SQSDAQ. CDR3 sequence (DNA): TGTGCCAGCAGCCGTCGGGACTGCTACTACGAGCAGTACTTC. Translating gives CASSRRDCYYEQYF.

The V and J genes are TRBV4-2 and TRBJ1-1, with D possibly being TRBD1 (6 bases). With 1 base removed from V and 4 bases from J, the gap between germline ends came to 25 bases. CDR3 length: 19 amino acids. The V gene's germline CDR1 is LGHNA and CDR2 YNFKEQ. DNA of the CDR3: TGTGCCAGCAGCCAAGCGCGGGGGCTAACGGCGAAAGGGGGCACTGAAGCTTTCTTT. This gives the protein CASSQARGLTAKGGTEAFF.

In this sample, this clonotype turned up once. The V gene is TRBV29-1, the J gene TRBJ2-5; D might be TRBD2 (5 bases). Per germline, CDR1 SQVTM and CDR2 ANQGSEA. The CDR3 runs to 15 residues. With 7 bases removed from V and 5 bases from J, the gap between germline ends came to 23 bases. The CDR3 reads CSGAGGHKANETQYF. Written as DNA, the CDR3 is TGCAGCGGGGCAGGAGGTCATAAAGCAAACGAGACCCAGTACTTC.

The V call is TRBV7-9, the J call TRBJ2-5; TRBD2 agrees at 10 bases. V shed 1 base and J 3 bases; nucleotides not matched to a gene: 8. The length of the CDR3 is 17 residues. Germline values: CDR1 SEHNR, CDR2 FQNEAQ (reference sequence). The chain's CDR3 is CASSLETSGATKETQYF. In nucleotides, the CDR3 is TGTGCCAGCAGCTTAGAAACTAGCGGGGCCACCAAAGAGACCCAGTACTTC.

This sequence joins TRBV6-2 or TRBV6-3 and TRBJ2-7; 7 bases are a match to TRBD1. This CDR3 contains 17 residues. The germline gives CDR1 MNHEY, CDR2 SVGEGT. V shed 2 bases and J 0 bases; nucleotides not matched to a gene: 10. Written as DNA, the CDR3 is TGTGCCAGCAGTTACGACCGAACAGGGGTGAGCTCCTACGAGCAGTACTTC. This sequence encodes CASSYDRTGVSSYEQYF.

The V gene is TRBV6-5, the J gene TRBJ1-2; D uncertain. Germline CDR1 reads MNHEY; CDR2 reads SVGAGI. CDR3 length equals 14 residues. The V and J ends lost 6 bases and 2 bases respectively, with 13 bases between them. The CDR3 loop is CASSTTEFNYGYTF. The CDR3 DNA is TGTGCCAGCAGCACCACGGAGTTCAACTATGGCTACACCTTC.

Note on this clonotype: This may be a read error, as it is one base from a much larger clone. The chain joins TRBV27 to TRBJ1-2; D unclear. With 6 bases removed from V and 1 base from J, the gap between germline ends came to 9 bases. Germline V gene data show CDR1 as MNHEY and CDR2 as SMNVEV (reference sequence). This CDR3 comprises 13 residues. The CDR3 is CASSRRHNYGYTF. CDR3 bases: TGTGCCAGCAGCCGTCGACATAACTATGGCTACACCTTC.

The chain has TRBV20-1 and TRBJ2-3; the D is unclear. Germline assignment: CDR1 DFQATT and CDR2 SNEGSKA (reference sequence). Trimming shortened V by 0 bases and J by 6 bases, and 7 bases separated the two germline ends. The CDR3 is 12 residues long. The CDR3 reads CSARDDGDTQYF. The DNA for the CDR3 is TGCAGTGCTAGAGACGATGGGGATACGCAGTATTTT.

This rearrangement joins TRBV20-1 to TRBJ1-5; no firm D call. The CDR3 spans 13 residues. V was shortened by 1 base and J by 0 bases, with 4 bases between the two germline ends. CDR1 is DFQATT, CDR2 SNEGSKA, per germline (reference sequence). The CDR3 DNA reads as TGCAGTGCTAGAGGCAGTAGCAATCAGCCCCAGCATTTT. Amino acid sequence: CSARGSSNQPQHF.

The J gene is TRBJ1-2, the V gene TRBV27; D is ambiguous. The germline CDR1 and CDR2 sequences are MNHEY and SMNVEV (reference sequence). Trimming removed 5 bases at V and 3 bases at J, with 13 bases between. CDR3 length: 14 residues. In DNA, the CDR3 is TGTGCCAGCAGTAGGACGGGTATTGACTATGGCTACACCTTC. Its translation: CASSRTGIDYGYTF.

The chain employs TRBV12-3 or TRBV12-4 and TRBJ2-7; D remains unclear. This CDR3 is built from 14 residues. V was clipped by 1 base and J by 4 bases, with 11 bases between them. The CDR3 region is CASSLGQALYEQYF. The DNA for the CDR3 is TGTGCCAGCAGTTTAGGTCAGGCGTTATACGAGCAGTACTTC.

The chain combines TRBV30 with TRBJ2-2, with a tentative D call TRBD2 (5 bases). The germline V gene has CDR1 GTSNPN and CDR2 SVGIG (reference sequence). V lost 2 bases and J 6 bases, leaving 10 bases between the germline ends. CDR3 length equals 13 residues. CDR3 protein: CAWSRGVSGELFF. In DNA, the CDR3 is TGTGCCTGGAGTCGGGGAGTTTCCGGGGAGCTGTTTTTT. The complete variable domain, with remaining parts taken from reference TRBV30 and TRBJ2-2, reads SQTIHQWPATLVQPVGSPLSLECTVEGTSNPNLYWYRQAAGRGLQLLFYSVGIGQISSEVPQNLSASRPQDRQFILSSKKLLLSDSGFYLCAWSRGVSGELFFGEGSRLTVL.

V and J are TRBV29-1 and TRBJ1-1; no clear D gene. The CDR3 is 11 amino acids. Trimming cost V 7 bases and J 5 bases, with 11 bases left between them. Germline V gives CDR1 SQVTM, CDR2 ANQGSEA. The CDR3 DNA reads TGCAGCGCATCACGAAGGACTGAAGCTTTCTTT. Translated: CSASRRTEAFF.

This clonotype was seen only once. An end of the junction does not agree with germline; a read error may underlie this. Here the CDR3 reads CAGSLLAVGTDTQYF. CDR3 coding DNA: TGTGCCGGCAGCTTATTAGCGGTGGGCACAGATACGCAGTATTTT. The chain has TRBV7-6 and TRBJ2-3, with D perhaps matching TRBD2 (6 bases). Per the germline V gene, CDR1 is SGHVS and CDR2 is FNYEAQ. The CDR3 length is 15 residues.

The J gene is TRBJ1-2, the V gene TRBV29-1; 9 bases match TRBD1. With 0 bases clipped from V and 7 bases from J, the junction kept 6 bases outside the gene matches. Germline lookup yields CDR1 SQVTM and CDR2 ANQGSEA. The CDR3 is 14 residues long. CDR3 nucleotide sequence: TGCAGCGTTGAAGATCACGGACAGGGGTCTGGCTACACCTTC. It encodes CSVEDHGQGSGYTF. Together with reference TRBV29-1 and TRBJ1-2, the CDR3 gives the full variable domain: SAVISQKPSRDICQRGTSLTIQCQVDSQVTMMFWYRQQPGQSLTLIATANQGSEATYESGFVIDKFPISRPNLTFSTLTVSNMSPEDSSIYLCSVEDHGQGSGYTFGSGTRLTVV.

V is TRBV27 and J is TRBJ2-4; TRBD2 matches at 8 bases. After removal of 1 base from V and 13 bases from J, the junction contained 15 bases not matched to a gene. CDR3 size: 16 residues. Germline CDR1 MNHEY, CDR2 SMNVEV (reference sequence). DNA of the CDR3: TGTGCCAGCAGTTTATACCCTAGTAGCGGGAAGGAGGAGCAGTACTTC. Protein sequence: CASSLYPSSGKEEQYF.

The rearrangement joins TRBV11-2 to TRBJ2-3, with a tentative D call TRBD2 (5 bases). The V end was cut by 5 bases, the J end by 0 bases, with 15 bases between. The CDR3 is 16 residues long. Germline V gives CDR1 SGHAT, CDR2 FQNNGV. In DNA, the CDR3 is TGTGCCAGCAGCCCAGGCCGGGATCGGAGCACAGATACGCAGTATTTT. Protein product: CASSPGRDRSTDTQYF. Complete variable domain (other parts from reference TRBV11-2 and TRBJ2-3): EAGVAQSPRYKIIEKRQSVAFWCNPISGHATLYWYQQILGQGPKLLIQFQNNGVVDDSQLPKDRFSAERLKGVDSTLKIQPAKLEDSAVYLCASSPGRDRSTDTQYFGPGTRLTVL.

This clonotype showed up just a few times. CDR3 nucleotide sequence: TGCAGCGTTGACGGACTAGCGGGTACAGATACGCAGTATTTT. It encodes CSVDGLAGTDTQYF. The chain combines TRBV29-1 with TRBJ2-3; 11 bases are a match to TRBD2. V was pared by 3 bases and J by 3 bases, with 2 bases of the junction left unmatched. Germline V gene lookup returns CDR1 SQVTM and CDR2 ANQGSEA. The length of the CDR3 is 14 residues.

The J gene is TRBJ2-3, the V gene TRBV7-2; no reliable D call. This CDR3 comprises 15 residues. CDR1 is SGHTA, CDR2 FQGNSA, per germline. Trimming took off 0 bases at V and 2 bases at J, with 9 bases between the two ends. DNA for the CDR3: TGTGCCAGCAGCTTAGCAGCGAGTTCCACAGATACGCAGTATTTT. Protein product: CASSLAASSTDTQYF. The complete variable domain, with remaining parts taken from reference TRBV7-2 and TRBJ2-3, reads GAGVSQSPSNKVTEKGKDVELRCDPISGHTALYWYRQSLGQGLEFLIYFQGNSAPDKSGLPSDRFSAERTGGSVSTLTIQRTQQEDSAVYLCASSLAASSTDTQYFGPGTRLTVL.

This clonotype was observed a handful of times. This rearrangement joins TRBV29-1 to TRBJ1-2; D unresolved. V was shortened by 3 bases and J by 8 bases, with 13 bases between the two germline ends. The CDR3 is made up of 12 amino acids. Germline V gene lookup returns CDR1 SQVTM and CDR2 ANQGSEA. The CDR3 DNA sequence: TGCAGCGTTGACGAGGGATTCGGCGGCTACACCTTC. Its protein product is CSVDEGFGGYTF.

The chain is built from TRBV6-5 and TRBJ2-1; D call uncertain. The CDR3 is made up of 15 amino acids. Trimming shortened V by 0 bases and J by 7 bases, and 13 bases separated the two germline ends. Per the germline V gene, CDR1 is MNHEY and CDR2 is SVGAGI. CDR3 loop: CASSYSNRRQNEQFF. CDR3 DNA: TGTGCCAGCAGTTACTCTAATCGACGGCAAAATGAGCAGTTCTTC.